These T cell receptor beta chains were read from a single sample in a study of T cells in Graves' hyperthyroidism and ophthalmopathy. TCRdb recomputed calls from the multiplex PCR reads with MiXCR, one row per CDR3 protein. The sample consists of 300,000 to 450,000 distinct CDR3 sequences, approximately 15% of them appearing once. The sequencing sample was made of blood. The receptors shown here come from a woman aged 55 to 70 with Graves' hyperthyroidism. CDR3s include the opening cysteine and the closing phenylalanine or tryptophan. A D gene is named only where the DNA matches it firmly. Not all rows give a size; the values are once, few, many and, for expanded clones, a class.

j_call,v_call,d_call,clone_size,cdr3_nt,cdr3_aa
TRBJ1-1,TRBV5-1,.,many,TGCGCCAGCAGCCCTTATCCCGGACAGCTCGAAGCTTTCTTT,CASSPYPGQLEAFF
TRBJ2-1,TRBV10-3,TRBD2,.,TGTGCCATCGGAGCTTCGCGGGGGGCCTACGAGCAGTTCTTC,CAIGASRGAYEQFF
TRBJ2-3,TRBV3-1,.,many,TGTGCCAGCAGCCCGGAGGGGGGATCCACAGATACGCAGTATTTT,CASSPEGGSTDTQYF
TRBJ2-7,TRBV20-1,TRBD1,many,TGCAGTGCTAGAGATCTGAGGACAGGGTCCTACGAGCAGTACTTC,CSARDLRTGSYEQYF
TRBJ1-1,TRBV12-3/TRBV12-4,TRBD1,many,TGTGCCAGCAGTTTTGGGACAGGGGGCAACACTGAAGCTTTCTTT,CASSFGTGGNTEAFF
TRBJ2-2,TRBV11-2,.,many,TGTGCCAGCAGCCAAGGGACTTACACCGGGGAGCTGTTTTTT,CASSQGTYTGELFF
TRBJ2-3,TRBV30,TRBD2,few,TGTGCCCGGACGGGAGGGCAAGATACGCAGTATTTT,CARTGGQDTQYF
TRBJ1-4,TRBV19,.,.,TGTGCCCAGTACGGGGAGGGGGGTAATAATGAAAAACTGTTTTTT,CAQYGEGGNNEKLFF
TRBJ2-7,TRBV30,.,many,TGTGCCTGCCACAGGCGGGTTGCCTACGAGCAGTACTTC,CACHRRVAYEQYF
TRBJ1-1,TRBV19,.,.,TGTGCCAGTAGTATACGGCCCTTCCTGACTGAAGCTTTCTTT,CASSIRPFLTEAFF
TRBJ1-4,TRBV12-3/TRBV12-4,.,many,TGTGCCAGCAGCCCCACGCCAACAGGAATACCTGGCGGTGAAAAACTGTTTTTT,CASSPTPTGIPGGEKLFF
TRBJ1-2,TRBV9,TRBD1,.,TGTGCCAGCAGGGCCGGGACAGGGAGTGGCTACACCTTC,CASRAGTGSGYTF
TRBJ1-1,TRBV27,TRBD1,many,TGTGCCAGCAGTTTAAGGCGGGGGACAGGGGGCAAGACTGAAGCTTTCTTT,CASSLRRGTGGKTEAFF
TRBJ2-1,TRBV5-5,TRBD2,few,TGTGCCAGCAGCTTTGGGCTAGCGGGAGATCGTGAGCAGTTCTTC,CASSFGLAGDREQFF
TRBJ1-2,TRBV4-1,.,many,TGCGCCAGCAGCAGCCACAGGGAGTATGGCTACACCTTC,CASSSHREYGYTF
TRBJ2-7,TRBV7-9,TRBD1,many,TGTGCCAGCAGCGTCGGACAGGGGGGCTACGAGCAGTACTTC,CASSVGQGGYEQYF
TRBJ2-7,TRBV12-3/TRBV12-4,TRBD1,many,TGTGCCAGCACCTACAGGGGGCACGAGCAGTACTTC,CASTYRGHEQYF
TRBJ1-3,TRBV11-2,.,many,TGTGCCACCGAAGGGTCTGGAAACACCATATATTTT,CATEGSGNTIYF
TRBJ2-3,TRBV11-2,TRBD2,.,TGTGCCAGCAGCTCCCTAAGCGGGAGTGTCACAGATACGCAGTATTTT,CASSSLSGSVTDTQYF
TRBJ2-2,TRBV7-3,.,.,TGTGCCAGCAGCCCCGGGAACACCGGGGAGCTGTTTTTT,CASSPGNTGELFF
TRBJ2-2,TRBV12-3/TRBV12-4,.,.,TGTGCCAGCAGTTTAGGGCTGGCCGGGGAGCTGTTTTTT,CASSLGLAGELFF
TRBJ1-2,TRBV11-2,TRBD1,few,TGTGCCAGCTCGGACCGGGACAGTAAATTAACGACCCCAGGCTACACCTTC,CASSDRDSKLTTPGYTF
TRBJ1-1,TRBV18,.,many,TGTGCCAGCTCACAAGCCAGGGAGATCATGAACACTGAAGCTTTCTTT,CASSQAREIMNTEAFF
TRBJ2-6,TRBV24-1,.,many,TGTGCCACCAGTGACCCCGGACAGCGGGGGGCCAACGTCCTGACTTTC,CATSDPGQRGANVLTF
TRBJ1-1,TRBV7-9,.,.,TGTGCCAGCAGCTTAGCCGGCCGGAGCACTGAAGCTTTCTTT,CASSLAGRSTEAFF
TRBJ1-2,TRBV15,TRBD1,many,TGTGCCACCAGCAGAGACAATACCGGGACAGGTGACTATGGCTACACCTTC,CATSRDNTGTGDYGYTF
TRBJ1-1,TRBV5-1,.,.,TGCGCCAGCAGCTTTGTCGACAGGCTGAACACTGAAGCTTTCTTT,CASSFVDRLNTEAFF
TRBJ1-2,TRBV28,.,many,TGTGCCAGCAAGCCCCCTTTCGGAAGAAGGGATGATGGCTACACCTTC,CASKPPFGRRDDGYTF
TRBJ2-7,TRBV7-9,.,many,TGTGCCAGCAGCTCATGGAGGAGCTCCTACGAGCAGTACTTC,CASSSWRSSYEQYF
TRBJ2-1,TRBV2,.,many,TGTGCCAGCAGCAGCGCACAGGAGAATGAGCAGTTCTTC,CASSSAQENEQFF
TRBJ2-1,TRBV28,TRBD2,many,TGTGCCAGCAGCCCTAGCGGGAGGGCCGAAAATGAGCAGTTCTTC,CASSPSGRAENEQFF
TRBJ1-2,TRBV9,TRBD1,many,TGTGCCAGCAGCCGGACAGGGGATAACTATGGCTACACCTTC,CASSRTGDNYGYTF
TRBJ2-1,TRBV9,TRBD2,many,TGTGCCAGCAGCGTAGGTCCCGGGAGGGCTGGAAATGAGCAGTTCTTC,CASSVGPGRAGNEQFF
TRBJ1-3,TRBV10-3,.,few,TGTGCCATCAGGATGATAGGGGGAGACACCATATATTTT,CAIRMIGGDTIYF
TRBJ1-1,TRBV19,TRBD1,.,TGTGCCAGTAGTATTGGGGACAGGTTTACTGAAACTTTCTTT,CASSIGDRFTETFF
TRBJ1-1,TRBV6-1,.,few,TGTGCCAGCAGTTCCCGCAAAGGTATGAACACTGAAGCTCTCTTT,CASSSRKGMNTEALF
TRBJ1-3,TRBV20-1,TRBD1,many,TGCAGTGCCACAGGGGATGGAAACACCATATATTTT,CSATGDGNTIYF
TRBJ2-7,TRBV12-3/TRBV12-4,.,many,TGTGCCAGCAGTTTAGACTGGACAGTCTTAGGCGAGCAGTACTTC,CASSLDWTVLGEQYF
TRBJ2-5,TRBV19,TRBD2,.,TGTGCCAGTAGCCCAGGGACTAGCACGGGCGAGACCCAGTACTTC,CASSPGTSTGETQYF
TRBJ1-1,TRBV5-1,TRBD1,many,TGCGCCAGCAGCGGGCAGGGGGCAAGCACTGAAGCTTTCTTT,CASSGQGASTEAFF
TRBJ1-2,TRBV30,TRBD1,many,TGTGCCTGGAGGGAGGCCGGACAGGCAAACTATGGCTACACCTTC,CAWREAGQANYGYTF
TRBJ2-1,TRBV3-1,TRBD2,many,TGTGCCAGCAGCCAAGATACAGTGTCGGCTAGCGGGAGCAATGAGCAGTTCTTC,CASSQDTVSASGSNEQFF
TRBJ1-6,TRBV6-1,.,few,TGTGCCAGCAGTGAAGCGCCCAGATATTCACCCCTCCACTTT,CASSEAPRYSPLHF
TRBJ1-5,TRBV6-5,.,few,TGTGCCAGCAGTTACGGGGGGTCCGGTCAGCCCCAGCATTTT,CASSYGGSGQPQHF
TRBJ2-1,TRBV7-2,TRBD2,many,TGTGCCAGCAGCTTAGCTGGGACTAGCGGGAGTGAAGTCCCCGACAATGAGCAGTTCTTC,CASSLAGTSGSEVPDNEQFF
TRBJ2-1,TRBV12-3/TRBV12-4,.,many,TGTGCCAGCAGTGACGTTGGGCAAAGGGATGAGCAGTTCTTC,CASSDVGQRDEQFF
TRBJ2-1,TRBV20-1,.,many,TGCAGTGCTAACACGGGAGAATCCTACAATGAGCAGTTCTTC,CSANTGESYNEQFF
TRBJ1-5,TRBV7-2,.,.,TGTGCCAGCAGTCTCCGGGGGCTTCAGCCCCAGCATTTT,CASSLRGLQPQHF
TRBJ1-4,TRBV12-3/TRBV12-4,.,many,TGTGCCAGCAGTTTAAGGGGGGGTAATGAAAAACTGTTTTTT,CASSLRGGNEKLFF
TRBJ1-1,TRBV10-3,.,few,TGTGCCATCAGTGATTTCTCGGGACGGATAACTGAAGCTTTCTTT,CAISDFSGRITEAFF
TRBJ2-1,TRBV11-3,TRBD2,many,TGTGCCAGCAGCTTGGTGGTGTTTTATTCAGCGGGAGGGCCTAGCAATGAGCAGTTCTTC,CASSLVVFYSAGGPSNEQFF
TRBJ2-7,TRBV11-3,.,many,TGTGCCAGCAGCCCCTGGGGGGACGGTTACGAGCAGTACTTC,CASSPWGDGYEQYF
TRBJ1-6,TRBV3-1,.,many,TGTGCCAGCAGCGTGGACACGAATTCACCCCTCCACTTT,CASSVDTNSPLHF
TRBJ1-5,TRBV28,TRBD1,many,TGTGCCAGCAGTTTACAGGGACAGTTCAATCAGCCCCAGCATTTT,CASSLQGQFNQPQHF
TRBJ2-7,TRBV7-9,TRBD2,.,TGTGCCAGCAGCCCACCCCGACAGCGGACTAGCGGGGGGCCTTCCTACGAGCAGTACTTC,CASSPPRQRTSGGPSYEQYF
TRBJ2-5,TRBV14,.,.,TGTGCCAGCAGCCAAGATAGTCGGAGAACCCGGGAGACCCAGTACTTC,CASSQDSRRTRETQYF
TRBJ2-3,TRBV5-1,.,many,TGCGCCAGCAGCTTCCGGAGCGGGTCTAGCACAGATACGCAGTATTTT,CASSFRSGSSTDTQYF